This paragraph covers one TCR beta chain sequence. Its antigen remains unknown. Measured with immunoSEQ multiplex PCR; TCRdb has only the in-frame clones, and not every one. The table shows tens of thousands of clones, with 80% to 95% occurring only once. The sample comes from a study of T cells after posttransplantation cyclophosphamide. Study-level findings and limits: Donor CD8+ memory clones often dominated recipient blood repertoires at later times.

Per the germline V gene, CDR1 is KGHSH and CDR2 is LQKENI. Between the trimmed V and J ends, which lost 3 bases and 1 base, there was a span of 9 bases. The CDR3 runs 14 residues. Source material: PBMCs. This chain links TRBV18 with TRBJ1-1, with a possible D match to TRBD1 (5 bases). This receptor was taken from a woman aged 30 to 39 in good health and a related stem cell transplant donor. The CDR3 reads CASSPGGGNTEAFF. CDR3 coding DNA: TGTGCCAGCTCACCCGGGGGGGGGAACACTGAAGCTTTCTTT.